This paragraph covers one T cell receptor (beta chain) sequence. No cognate antigen has been identified for it. No qualities accompany the bases; no much larger clone lies one base away. The CDR3 runs 14 residues from the cysteine to the phenylalanine. CDR3 DNA only is kept here, 42 bases in frame from base 1. In the germline V gene, CDR1 corresponds to LGHNT and CDR2 to FRNRAP. V is clipped by 7 bases and J by 4 bases, and the sequence between their germline boundaries is 14 bases long. This sample stems from a study of PD-L1 blockade in urothelial cancer (dated by TCRdb to about 2017). General notes on the study: Therapy was started at some point between 2012 and 2014 for all patients, and atezolizumab 1,200 mg was administered intravenously every 3 weeks. Several patients reached durable clinical benefit, while 15 to 20 patients did not. In the same patients, pretreatment tumors underwent whole exome sequencing and RNA sequencing in addition to TCR sequencing. The study was an exploratory multi-omic analysis of somatic, immune and clinical correlates of response to PD-L1 blockade with atezolizumab in urothelial cancer. Durable clinical benefit meant progression-free survival longer than 6 months, and TCR features were also tested against progression-free and overall survival. Some 29 patients had pretreatment blood TCR-seq, roughly 24 had at least one posttreatment blood collection, and roughly 24 had tumor TCR-seq. TCR sequencing covered pretreatment tumor samples and matched, serially collected peripheral blood taken before and after atezolizumab treatment. Patients had an ECOG performance status of 0 or 1 and had received between 0 and 3 prior chemotherapy regimens. About nine tenths of the roughly 29 patients were males with bladder-origin urothelial cancer, and 18 of 29 reported a prior smoking history. A median of about 150,000 T cells and some 84,000 unique TCRs was obtained from blood samples, and a median clonality of approximately 0.08 was observed. Blood samples were analyzed 3 weeks after the start of treatment (second dose) and 6 weeks after the start of treatment. General study outcomes and caveats: A pretreatment peripheral blood TCR clonality below the median was linked to improved progression-free and overall survival. Because of the small sample size (n ≈ 31) and the many exploratory analyses performed, the results are intended to be regarded as hypothesis-generating. Patients with durable benefit showed greater expansion of tumor-associated TCR clones in peripheral blood 3 weeks after starting treatment (n = 22, p = 0.022).

The time point label of this sample denotes: pretreatment peripheral blood. A cohort of around 29 patients with locally advanced or metastatic urothelial carcinoma, treated at Memorial Sloan Kettering on a trial protocol, was included. Peripheral blood mononuclear cells were collected pretreatment and during treatment, with between 1 and 8 total time points obtained per patient. The Qiagen DNeasy Blood extraction kit was used to purify genomic DNA from total PBMCs and from tumor samples. PBMCs were collected pretreatment and during treatment and were isolated and stored as previously described. Synthetic TCR analog templates were spiked into each PCR so that absolute template abundance could be estimated from read counts. Using the immunoSEQ assay, TCRbeta CDR3 regions were amplified from genomic DNA with bias-controlled V and J gene primers. Sequencing of rearranged TCRbeta segments was done at approximately 20X coverage. For the original study's pipeline: Clustering was used to correct sequencing errors, and CDR3s were annotated against IMGT so that V, D and J genes could be assigned. Out-of-frame and stop-codon sequences were excluded, and only productive TCRbeta rearrangements were used in downstream analyses. Clonality was computed as one minus Shannon entropy normalized by the log of the number of unique productive sequences. Clones differing between time points or between blood and tumor were identified using Fisher's exact test with Benjamini-Hochberg correction, with an adjusted p below 0.01 applied as the threshold. What TCRdb holds here is the immuneACCESS table cut down to in-frame rearrangements. Part of the clones is not present; checked against another copy, under half of the missing clones reflect an unresolved V gene, and the others are unexplained. The V and J calls and the clone size are those of that table, but D and trimming were determined from the DNA. The table for this sample lists tens of thousands of clones; approximately 80% of them were counted only once. The ten largest account for 3.2% of the sample.

This clonotype was obtained from a man aged 65 to 85 with urothelial cancer. This sequence uses TRBV12-5 and TRBJ1-5; 6 matching bases give a weak D call of TRBD1. The input for sequencing was PBMCs, taken around atezolizumab (anti-PD-L1) treatment. The CDR3 here reads CASAQGLGNQPQHF. The DNA sequence is as follows: TGTGCTAGTGCCCAGGGGCTAGGGAATCAGCCCCAGCATTTT.